Sequencing of this T cell receptor beta chain was carried out in a study of regulatory T cells in long-lasting Graves disease. As to this clonotype: Its cognate antigen is unknown. Just one base apart from a much larger clone, this may be a read error.

There are 14 residues in the CDR3. Germline V lookup: CDR1 DFQATT, CDR2 SNEGSKA (reference sequence). Whole-study findings and limits: Those with persistent disease had in common more public clonotypes (about 3,000) than new patients (about 970).

As to time point: newly diagnosed GD, antithyroid drugs for less than 3 months. RNA extracted from PBMCs served as the sequencing template. Arm-PCR with iRepertoire HTBI primers amplified the CDR3 regions for these TCR beta libraries. One entry per CDR3 protein results from TCRdb running MiXCR on the multiplex PCR reads. In the table there are around 400,000 distinct CDR3 sequences, approximately 12% of which are singletons. These records were also assigned to another study, of T cells in Graves' hyperthyroidism and ophthalmopathy. From that paper: The HTBI set primed first-round TCR CDR3 RT-PCR. Most thyroid clonotypes that were expanded above 0.001 also turned up in blood.

This TCR was sampled from a woman aged 18 to 35 with Graves disease. Sequencing was performed on peripheral blood mononuclear cells (PBMCs), taken at new diagnosis, from a patient treated with antithyroid drugs. The chain couples TRBV20-1 to TRBJ2-1; TRBD2 matches at 9 bases. Gene TRBJ2-7 matches the end of the DNA better, so the J call may be wrong. The CDR3 spells CSATKRGVYNEQYF. CDR3 DNA sequence: TGCAGTGCTACCAAGCGGGGGGTGTACAATGAGCAGTACTTC.